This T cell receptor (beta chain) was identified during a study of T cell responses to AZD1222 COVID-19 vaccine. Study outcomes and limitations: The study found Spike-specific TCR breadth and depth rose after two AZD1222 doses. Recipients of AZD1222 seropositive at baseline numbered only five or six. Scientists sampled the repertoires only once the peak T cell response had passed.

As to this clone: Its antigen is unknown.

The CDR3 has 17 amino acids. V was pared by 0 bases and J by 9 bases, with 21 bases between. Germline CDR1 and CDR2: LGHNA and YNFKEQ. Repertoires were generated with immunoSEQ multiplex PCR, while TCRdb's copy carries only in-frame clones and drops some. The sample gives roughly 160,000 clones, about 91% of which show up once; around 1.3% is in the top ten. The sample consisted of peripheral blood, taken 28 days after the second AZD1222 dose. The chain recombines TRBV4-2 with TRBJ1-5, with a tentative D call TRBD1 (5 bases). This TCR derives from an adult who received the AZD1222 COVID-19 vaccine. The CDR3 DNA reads TGTGCCAGCAGCCAAGAAAGTTTAGGAGGGGCTGCTCCGCCCCAGCATTTT. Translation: CASSQESLGGAAPPQHF.